This T cell receptor beta chain originates from a study of Ad26.COV2.S vaccination and SARS-CoV-2 variants. Turning to the study itself: Dosing was one shot or two shots 56 days apart.

Some clones are missing from TCRdb's copy, which holds only in-frame ones; the method was immunoSEQ multiplex PCR. The sample lists some 500,000 clones; roughly nine tenths were seen once. Findings of the study overall: Participants given vaccine showed non-spike TCR breadth similar to that of placebo recipients.

Treatment noted: 15 to 20 received Ad26.COV2.S at low or high dose, single or two shots; about five received placebo; per-sample allocation not given. Collection of the samples took place on day 63 after the first injection of vaccine or placebo. The CDR3 covers 16 residues. V shed 6 bases and J 0 bases; nucleotides not matched to a gene: 4. Germline CDR1 reads MDHEN; CDR2 reads SYDVKM. Turning to this clone: Antigen: not known.

Source: peripheral blood, taken in a trial of Ad26.COV2.S vaccine versus placebo. The sequence was obtained from a person between 18 and 60 years old who received the Ad26.COV2.S COVID-19 vaccine or a placebo. J is TRBJ2-2 and V is TRBV28; 10 bases agree with TRBD2. CDR3 protein: CASRPSGGTNTGELFF. The CDR3 bases are TGTGCCAGCAGGCCTAGCGGGGGAACGAACACCGGGGAGCTGTTTTTT. Based on the CDR3 plus reference TRBV28 and TRBJ2-2, the full variable domain is DVKVTQSSRYLVKRTGEKVFLECVQDMDHENMFWYRQDPGLGLRLIYFSYDVKMKEKGDIPEGYSVSREKKERFSLILESASTNQTSMYLCASRPSGGTNTGELFFGEGSRLTVL.